The sequence of this T cell receptor (beta chain) was determined in a study of T cell clusters in autoimmune cytopenias. Study observations and caveats: TRB repertoire shifts in secondary cytopenia and chronic lymphocytic leukemia mostly reflected lymphoma, not autoimmunity.

TRB rearrangements were amplified by touch-down multiplex PCR with mixed TRB-A/B primers. TCRdb reanalyzed the multiplex PCR reads and collapses them to one entry per CDR3 protein, without DNA. The repertoire table contains over 4,000 distinct CDR3 sequences. The germline V gene has CDR1 MNHEY and CDR2 SVGAGI. The CDR3 spans 14 residues. By frequency, this clonotype registers medium-sized (0.01 to 0.1%). The antigen remains unidentified. Each sample's input was approximately 270 ng genomic DNA, some 40,000 genome equivalents. These same data were also listed under a study on T cell repertoires in aging, cancer and after chemotherapy.

The origin of this receptor is a human donor in good health. The chain recombines TRBV6-5 with TRBJ1-2; TCRdb's assignment of TRBD1 cannot be checked, as there is no DNA. The sequenced sample consisted of peripheral blood. The CDR3 sequence: CASSYRGRDYGYTF.